Sequencing of this T cell receptor beta chain was carried out in a study of blood T cell repertoires in COVID-19. The protocol was immunoSEQ multiplex PCR, while the TCRdb copy is restricted to in-frame clones and leaves out a portion. This sample carries over 120,000 clones, more than 65% of them seen once, and the ten largest clones take roughly a tenth. The clonotype comes from a man between 60 and 75 years old with active or convalescent COVID-19. Sample: peripheral blood.

The CDR3 sequence: CASSIHRDREGVEQFF. CDR3 coding DNA: TGTGCCAGCAGCATACACCGGGACAGGGAGGGTGTTGAGCAGTTCTTC. J is TRBJ2-1 and V is TRBV7-9; 9 positions match TRBD1. The CDR3 is made up of 16 amino acids. Looked up from germline, CDR1 is SEHNR and CDR2 is FQNEAQ (reference sequence). The trim removed 5 bases at V and 9 bases at J, leaving 14 bases unmatched.